This T cell receptor beta chain was recorded in a study of patients and donors after allogeneic stem cell transplantation. TCRdb reprocessed the RT-PCR reads with MiXCR, giving one entry per CDR3 protein. The sample shows approximately 98,000 distinct CDR3 sequences, around 33% of them seen only once. The CDR3 consists of 11 residues. Germline loops: CDR1 SGHTA, CDR2 FQGNSA. Between the trimmed V and J ends, which lost 7 bases and 1 base, there was a span of 4 bases. V and J are TRBV7-2 and TRBJ1-2; D call uncertain. Specimen: blood, either unsorted or a sorted T cell fraction (not recorded which). This TCR came from a human donor who was either an allogeneic HSCT recipient or a stem cell or donor lymphocyte infusion donor (not recorded which). It is not recorded whose cells these are; they may come from a transplant donor. The DNA for the CDR3 is TGTGCCAGCACAGTTAACTATGGCTACACCTTC. The encoded protein is CASTVNYGYTF.